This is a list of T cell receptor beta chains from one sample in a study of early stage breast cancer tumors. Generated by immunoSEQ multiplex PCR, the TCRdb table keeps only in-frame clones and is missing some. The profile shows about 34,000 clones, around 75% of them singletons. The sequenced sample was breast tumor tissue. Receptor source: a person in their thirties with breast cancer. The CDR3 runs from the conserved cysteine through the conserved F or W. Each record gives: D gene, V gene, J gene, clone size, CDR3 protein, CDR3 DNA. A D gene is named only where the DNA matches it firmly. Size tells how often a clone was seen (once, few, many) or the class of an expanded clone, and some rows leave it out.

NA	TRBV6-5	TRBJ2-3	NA	CASSYSALALDTQYF	TGTGCCAGCAGTTACTCGGCCTTAGCGCTAGATACGCAGTATTTT
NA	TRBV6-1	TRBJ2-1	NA	CASEPTEYNEQFF	TGTGCCAGCGAGCCGACAGAGTACAATGAGCAGTTCTTC
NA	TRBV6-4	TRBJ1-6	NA	CASSLGEAGAPLHF	TGTGCCAGCAGTCTTGGGGAAGCCGGCGCACCCCTCCACTTT
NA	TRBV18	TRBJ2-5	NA	CASSPTFETQYF	TGTGCCAGCTCACCAACCTTTGAGACCCAGTACTTC
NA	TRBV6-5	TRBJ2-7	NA	CASSSPGVYEQYF	TGTGCCAGCAGTTCCCCGGGGGTCTACGAGCAGTACTTC
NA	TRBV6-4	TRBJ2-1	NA	CASSDSSSAEQFF	TGTGCCAGCAGTGACTCGAGTAGCGCCGAGCAGTTCTTC
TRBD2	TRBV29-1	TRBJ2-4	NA	CSVGTSDIQYF	TGCAGCGTGGGGACTAGCGACATTCAGTACTTC
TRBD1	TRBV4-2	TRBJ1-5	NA	CASSPGQGGSNQPQHF	TGTGCCAGCAGCCCAGGACAGGGAGGGAGCAATCAGCCCCAGCATTTT
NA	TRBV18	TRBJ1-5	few	CASSPGVSEPQHF	TGTGCCAGCTCACCGGGGGTAAGCGAGCCCCAGCATTTT
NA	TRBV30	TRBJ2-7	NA	CAWSSPDGGRDEQYF	TGTGCCTGGAGTTCCCCTGACGGGGGTCGGGACGAGCAGTACTTC
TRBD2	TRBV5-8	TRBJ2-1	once	CASSYSGRARYNEQFF	TGTGCCAGCAGCTATAGCGGGAGGGCCCGTTACAATGAGCAGTTCTTC
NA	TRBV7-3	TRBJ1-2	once	CASSSRTEHGYTF	TGTGCCAGCAGCTCGCGGACAGAGCATGGCTACACCTTC
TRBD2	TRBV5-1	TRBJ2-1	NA	CASSLGPSGSYNEQFF	TGCGCCAGCAGCTTGGGGCCTAGCGGGAGCTACAATGAGCAGTTCTTC
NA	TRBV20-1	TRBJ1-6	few	CSAMEDSPLHF	TGCAGTGCTATGGAAGACTCACCCCTCCACTTT
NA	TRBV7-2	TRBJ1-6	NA	CASSPRDDGYSPLHF	TGTGCCAGCAGCCCGCGGGATGACGGTTATTCACCCCTCCACTTT
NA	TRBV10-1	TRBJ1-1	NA	CASSQGINTEAFF	TGCGCCAGCAGTCAAGGTATCAACACTGAAGCTTTCTTT
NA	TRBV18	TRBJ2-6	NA	CASSPALAAGANVLTF	TGTGCCAGCTCACCGGCCCTGGCAGCTGGGGCCAACGTCCTGACTTTC
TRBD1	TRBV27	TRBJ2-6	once	CASSSPGTGGPGANVLTF	TGTGCCAGCAGTTCGCCTGGGACAGGGGGCCCTGGGGCCAACGTCCTGACTTTC
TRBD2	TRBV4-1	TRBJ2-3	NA	CASSQDRTSLTDTQYF	TGCGCCAGCAGCCAAGATCGGACTAGCCTCACAGATACGCAGTATTTT
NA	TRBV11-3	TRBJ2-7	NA	CASSLEAPLNPAESSYEQYF	TGTGCCAGCAGCTTAGAAGCTCCTCTTAACCCAGCGGAGAGCTCCTACGAGCAGTACTTC
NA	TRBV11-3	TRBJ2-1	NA	CASSFVGGSYNEQFF	TGTGCCAGCAGCTTCGTGGGAGGCTCCTACAATGAGCAGTTCTTC
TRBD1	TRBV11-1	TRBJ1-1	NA	CASSFPTGGNTEAFF	TGTGCCAGCAGCTTTCCGACAGGGGGGAACACTGAAGCTTTCTTT
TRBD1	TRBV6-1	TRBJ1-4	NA	CASSERGTGDEKLFF	TGTGCCAGCAGTGAACGGGGGACAGGGGATGAAAAACTGTTTTTT
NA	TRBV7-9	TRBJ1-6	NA	CASSSPTSNSPLHF	TGTGCCAGCAGCTCCCCCACTAGCAACTCACCCCTCCACTTT
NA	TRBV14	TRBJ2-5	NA	CASSQDFGNRRATQYF	TGTGCCAGCAGCCAAGATTTTGGAAACAGGCGCGCGACCCAGTACTTC
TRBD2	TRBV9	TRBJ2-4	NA	CASSSGWTSKDQNIQYF	TGTGCCAGCAGCTCAGGATGGACTAGCAAGGACCAAAACATTCAGTACTTC
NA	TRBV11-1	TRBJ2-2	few	CASSPLAHSNTGELFF	TGTGCCAGCAGCCCACTAGCTCATTCGAACACCGGGGAGCTGTTTTTT
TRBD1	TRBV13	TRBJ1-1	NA	CASSVDRGQTEAFF	TGTGCCAGCAGCGTCGACAGGGGGCAAACTGAAGCTTTCTTT
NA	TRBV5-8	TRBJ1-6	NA	CASSPGLSDNSPLHF	TGTGCCAGCAGCCCCGGGTTGTCGGATAATTCACCCCTCCACTTT
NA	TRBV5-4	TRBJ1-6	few	CASSLDSPGNSPLHF	TGTGCCAGCAGCTTGGACTCCCCAGGCAATTCACCCCTCCACTTT
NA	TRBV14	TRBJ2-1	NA	CASSQEVWGWGNEQFF	TGTGCCAGCAGCCAAGAAGTTTGGGGCTGGGGTAATGAGCAGTTCTTC
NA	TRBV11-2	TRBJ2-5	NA	CASSSPFVKYF	TGTGCCAGCAGCTCCCCATTCGTTAAGTACTTC
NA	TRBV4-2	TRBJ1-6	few	CASSQERATGNSPLHF	TGTGCCAGCAGCCAAGAGAGAGCCACAGGGAATTCACCCCTCCACTTT
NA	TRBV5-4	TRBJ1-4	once	CASSQHLATNEKLFF	TGTGCCAGCAGCCAGCACTTAGCAACTAATGAAAAACTGTTTTTT
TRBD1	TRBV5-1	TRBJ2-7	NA	CASSYRTGSGGWEQYF	TGCGCCAGCAGCTACCGGACAGGGAGTGGGGGCTGGGAGCAGTACTTC